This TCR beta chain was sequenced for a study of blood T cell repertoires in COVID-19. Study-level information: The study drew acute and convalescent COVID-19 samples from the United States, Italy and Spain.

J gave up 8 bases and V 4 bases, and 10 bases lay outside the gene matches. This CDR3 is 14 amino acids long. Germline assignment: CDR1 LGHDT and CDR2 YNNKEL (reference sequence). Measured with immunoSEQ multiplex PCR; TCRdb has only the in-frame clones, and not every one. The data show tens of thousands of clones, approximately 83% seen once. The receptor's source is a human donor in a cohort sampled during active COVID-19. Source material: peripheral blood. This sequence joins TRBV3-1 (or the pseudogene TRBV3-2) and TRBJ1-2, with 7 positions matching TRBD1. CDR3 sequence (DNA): TGTGCCAGCAGCCGCCTTACAGGGGTAGGGGGCTACACCTTC. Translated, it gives CASSRLTGVGGYTF.